Below, one T cell receptor (beta chain) is given with its context. This sample is part of a study of control samples from healthy donors and cancer patients. TCRdb keeps only in-frame clones here, not all; method: immunoSEQ multiplex PCR. This table holds roughly 59,000 clones, roughly 90% found once. This CDR3 has 15 amino acids. Per germline, CDR1 LGHDT and CDR2 YNNKEL (reference sequence). V lost 5 bases to trimming and J lost 2 bases, with 14 bases between them. The receptor was derived from a middle-aged man with colorectal cancer. This chain joins TRBV3-1 (or the pseudogene TRBV3-2) and TRBJ2-3; the D is unclear. Sequences were obtained from PBMCs. This CDR3 is CASSTRRSVTDTQYF. The CDR3 DNA sequence: TGTGCCAGCAGCACACGTCGAAGCGTCACAGATACGCAGTATTTT.